This is a list of T cell receptor beta chains from one sample in a study of blood T cell repertoires in COVID-19. Sequencing used immunoSEQ multiplex PCR; TCRdb keeps in-frame clones, though not all of them. Here the sample spans under 75,000 clones, 76% being singletons. The sample was peripheral blood. The receptor source for this set is a woman over 75 with acute or convalescent COVID-19. Each CDR3 is given with its conserved first and last residue. D genes are given only for firm matches. The listing skips clone size in some rows; elsewhere it reads once, few, many or a size class.

many	TRBV7-6	16	TRBD1	TRBJ2-2	TGTGCCAGCAGCTTAAGGCTACAGGGGCTGACCGGGGAGCTGTTTTTT	CASSLRLQGLTGELFF
.	TRBV10-3	12	.	TRBJ2-1	TGTGCCATCAGTGTGCAGAACAATGAGCAGTTCTTC	CAISVQNNEQFF
.	TRBV5-1	19	TRBD2	TRBJ2-3	TGCGCCAGCAGCGCCCATCTGGGGACTAGCGGGAGGCCCTCAGATACGCAGTATTTT	CASSAHLGTSGRPSDTQYF
few	TRBV23-1	12	.	TRBJ1-2	TGCGCCAGCTTTGGGGCCGCCAGGGGCTACACCTTC	CASFGAARGYTF
.	TRBV7-6	17	TRBD2	TRBJ2-3	TGTGCCAGCAGCTTTTATCTAGCGGGGGCTAGCACAGATACGCAGTATTTT	CASSFYLAGASTDTQYF
.	TRBV28	15	TRBD1	TRBJ2-7	TGTGCCAGCAGTCGACCGGGACAGGGGGCTTACGAGCAGTACTTC	CASSRPGQGAYEQYF
once	TRBV28	15	.	TRBJ1-1	TGTGCCAGCAGTTTATCCCCACAGGGGAACACTGAAGCTTTCTTT	CASSLSPQGNTEAFF
.	TRBV7-9	15	.	TRBJ1-2	TGTGCCAGCAGCGGCCCACAGGGTTCTAACTATGGCTACACCTTC	CASSGPQGSNYGYTF
.	TRBV7-9	15	.	TRBJ1-1	TGTGCCAGCCAAGGACAGAGTCAAAAGAACACTGAAGCTTTCTTT	CASQGQSQKNTEAFF
.	TRBV7-8	15	TRBD2	TRBJ2-1	TGTGCCAGCAGCTTAGTAGCGGGCCACTACAATGAGCAGTTCTTC	CASSLVAGHYNEQFF
.	TRBV6-6	14	.	TRBJ1-2	TGTGCCAGCACCATAGCCCAGGGGATCTATGGCTACACCTTC	CASTIAQGIYGYTF
.	TRBV6-6	19	TRBD2	TRBJ2-5	TGTGCCAGCAGTCAAACCCATGAGAAGGCTAGCGGGAGGGAAGAGACCCAGTACTTC	CASSQTHEKASGREETQYF
.	TRBV5-4	15	TRBD2	TRBJ2-5	TGTGCCAGCAGCCCGACTAGCGGGGGGGAAGAGACCCAGTACTTC	CASSPTSGGEETQYF
.	TRBV11-3	18	TRBD2	TRBJ2-1	TGTGCCAGCAGCTTAGGTACCCATAGGGGCGGGGGCTACAATGAGCAGTTCTTC	CASSLGTHRGGGYNEQFF
.	TRBV5-4	14	.	TRBJ2-7	TGTGCCAGCAGCTTGGGAGGGAAGGGTTACGAGCAGTACTTC	CASSLGGKGYEQYF